The text below deals with one T cell receptor (beta chain). Its antigen is as yet unknown. This sample is part of a study of T cell responses to AZD1222 COVID-19 vaccine. V shed 0 bases and J shed 3 bases, with 11 bases lying between them. This CDR3 has 15 amino acids. CDR1 MNHEY and CDR2 SVGAGI come from the germline V gene. General study points: Spike-wide vaccine-associated CD4 TCRs dominated at 160-218 and 743-854. Nearly half of the spike-specific TCRs reportedly recognize variant regions that carry no mutations.

Assay: immunoSEQ multiplex PCR; the TCRdb copy retains only in-frame clones and omits some. The sample holds approximately 180,000 clones, just under 95% seen once. Sequenced here: peripheral blood, sampled 28 days after the second dose of the MenACWY control vaccine. The receptor was derived from an adult who received the MenACWY meningococcal vaccine as a control. The chain employs TRBV6-5 and TRBJ1-2, with D uncertain. The CDR3 DNA is TGTGCCAGCAGTTACTCCCAGCGGGGAGACTATGGCTACACCTTC. It is translated as CASSYSQRGDYGYTF.